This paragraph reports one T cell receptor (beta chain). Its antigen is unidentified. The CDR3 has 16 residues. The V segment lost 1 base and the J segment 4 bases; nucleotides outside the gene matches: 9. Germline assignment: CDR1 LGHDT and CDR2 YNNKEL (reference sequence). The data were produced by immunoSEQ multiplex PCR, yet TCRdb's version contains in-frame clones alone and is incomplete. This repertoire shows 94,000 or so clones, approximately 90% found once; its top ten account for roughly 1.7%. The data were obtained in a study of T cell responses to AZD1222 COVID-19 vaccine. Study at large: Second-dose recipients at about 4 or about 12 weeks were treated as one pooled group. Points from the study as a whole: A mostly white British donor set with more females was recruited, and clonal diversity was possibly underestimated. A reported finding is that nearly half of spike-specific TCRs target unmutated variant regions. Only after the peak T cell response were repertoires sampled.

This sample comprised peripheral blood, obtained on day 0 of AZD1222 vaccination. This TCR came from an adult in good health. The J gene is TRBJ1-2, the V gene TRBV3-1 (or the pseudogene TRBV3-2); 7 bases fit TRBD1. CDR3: CASSQGGSGGGYGYTF. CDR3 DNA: TGTGCCAGCAGCCAAGGGGGCTCAGGGGGAGGCTATGGCTACACCTTC.